One and the same sample provided the 10 T cell receptor beta chains below, sequenced in a study of sequential checkpoint blockade in melanoma. TCRdb keeps only in-frame clones here, not all; method: immunoSEQ multiplex PCR. The sample holds approximately 8,700 clones, 24% seen once. Sample treatment: randomized to nivolumab then ipilimumab (arm A) or the reverse (arm B). The sequenced sample was tumor tissue (inferred from file names), obtained from a patient given nivolumab and ipilimumab in sequence. These receptors all come from a human donor with melanoma.

This clone was counted between two and nine times. V is TRBV9 and J is TRBJ2-1, with a possible D match to TRBD2 (6 bases). This CDR3 comprises 16 residues. CDR1 SGDLS and CDR2 YYNGEE come from the germline V gene. V was clipped by 0 bases and J by 0 bases, with 10 bases between them. CDR3 protein: CASSVALGGSYNEQFF. The CDR3, as DNA: TGTGCCAGCAGCGTAGCTCTGGGGGGCTCCTACAATGAGCAGTTCTTC.

This rearrangement joins TRBV18 to TRBJ2-5, with D perhaps TRBD2 (6 bases). The germline V gene has CDR1 KGHSH and CDR2 LQKENI. This CDR3 is built from 15 residues. Trimming stripped 3 bases from V and 5 bases from J, with 16 bases between. CDR3 residues: CASSPFGSGRETQYF. CDR3 sequence (DNA): TGTGCCAGCTCACCTTTCGGGAGTGGCAGGGAGACCCAGTACTTC.

This clone has a count of ten or more. V usage is TRBV7-1 and J usage is TRBJ2-1; D remains unclear. TRBV7-1 is treated as an ORF (open reading frame) with a function not yet certain. This CDR3 contains 13 residues. V was shortened by 8 bases and J by 0 bases, with 8 bases between the two germline ends. The CDR3 sequence is CASSQSSYNEQFF. For the CDR3, the DNA is TGTGCCAGCTCCCAGAGCTCCTACAATGAGCAGTTCTTC.

This clone was counted between two and nine times. The rearrangement joins TRBV5-1 to TRBJ1-2, with 9 bases lining up with TRBD1. Germline CDR1 SGHRS, CDR2 YFSETQ. The V gene end was trimmed by 4 bases and the J gene end by 2 bases; junction bases not matched to a gene: 9. The CDR3 runs 16 residues. CDR3 in DNA: TGCGCCAGCAGCCAAGTGGGACAGGGAAGAAACTATGGCTACACCTTC. It codes for CASSQVGQGRNYGYTF. Variable domain in full (rest from reference TRBV5-1 and TRBJ1-2): KAGVTQTPRYLIKTRGQQVTLSCSPISGHRSVSWYQQTPGQGLQFLFEYFSETQRNKGNFPGRFSGRQFSNSRSEMNVSTLELGDSALYLCASSQVGQGRNYGYTFGSGTRLTVV.

The rearrangement links TRBV5-1 to TRBJ2-7; 8 bases align to TRBD2. The CDR3 totals 15 residues. From germline, CDR1 is SGHRS and CDR2 YFSETQ. The ends lost 1 base at V and 2 bases at J; junction bases unmatched: 5. The CDR3 sequence: CASSLRSGGPYEQYF. Here the CDR3 DNA reads TGCGCCAGCAGCTTGAGGTCGGGAGGGCCCTACGAGCAGTACTTC.

This clone was seen repeatedly, ten times or more. The chain links TRBV6-8 to TRBJ1-1, with 7 bases identical to TRBD1. CDR3 size: 12 residues. Germline V gives CDR1 MNHGY, CDR2 SAAAGT. With V trimmed by 4 bases and J by 8 bases, 4 bases remained unmatched. The CDR3 bases are TGTGCCAGCAGTTTCTCGGACAGGGAAGCTTTCTTT. Translation: CASSFSDREAFF.

The rearrangement uses TRBV6-7 and TRBJ2-7; unclear D gene. TRBV6-7 is known as an ORF, though its function is uncertain. Trimming pared 2 bases from V and 5 bases from J, leaving 4 bases between. The CDR3 totals 11 residues. CDR3 nucleotide sequence: TGTGCCAGCAGTTACGCCAACGAGCAGTACTTC. Translating gives CASSYANEQYF.

The gene calls are TRBV28 and TRBJ2-7, with TRBD2 as a possible D gene (6 bases). This CDR3 is 14 amino acids long. V was shortened by 3 bases and J by 3 bases, with 12 bases between the two germline ends. Looked up from germline, CDR1 is MDHEN and CDR2 is SYDVKM. The CDR3: CASSLSDGGYEQYF. The CDR3 nucleotides read TGTGCCAGCAGTTTGTCGGACGGGGGCTACGAGCAGTACTTC.

This clone was seen a few times. The V gene is TRBV11-3, the J gene TRBJ2-1; possibly TRBD2 for D (5 bases). The length of the CDR3 is 15 residues. The germline V gene has CDR1 SGHNT and CDR2 YENEEA. V was shortened by 5 bases and J by 0 bases, with 11 bases between the two germline ends. The CDR3 DNA reads as TGTGCCAGCAGCACCCGGGAAAGCTCCTACAATGAGCAGTTCTTC. Amino acids: CASSTRESSYNEQFF. The whole variable domain, remainder taken from reference TRBV11-3 and TRBJ2-1, is EAGVVQSPRYKIIEKKQPVAFWCNPISGHNTLYWYLQNLGQGPELLIRYENEEAVDDSQLPKDRFSAERLKGVDSTLKIQPAELGDSAVYLCASSTRESSYNEQFFGPGTRLTVL.

This chain joins TRBV6-8 and TRBJ1-3; TRBD1 is a possible D gene (6 bases). CDR1 is MNHGY, CDR2 SAAAGT, per germline. Deletions cut 4 bases from V and 0 bases from J, with 10 bases between. CDR3 length: 15 amino acids. For the CDR3, the DNA is TGTGCCAGCAGTTCGGACAGTAACTCTGGAAACACCATATATTTT. Translated, it gives CASSSDSNSGNTIYF.